The sequence of this TCR beta chain was determined in a study of shared clonotypes between healthy human individuals. General study results and limits: When compared with the clonotypes that were shared by all four sorted-subset donors, the non-shared clonotypes turned out to have lower generation probabilities. Around 4.7% of naive CD4 clonotypes were shared across a few donors. Memory subsets generally showed lower estimated richness than naive subsets. Depth of sequencing was expected to influence donor clonotype sharing.

The V gene's germline CDR1 is SGHNT and CDR2 YYREEE (reference sequence). V lost 4 bases, J lost 6 bases, and 10 bases lay in between. The CDR3 is made up of 13 amino acids. About this clone itself: Antigen specificity is unknown.

Naive CD8 cells lacked CD45RO, underwent positive selection for CCR7 and left out terminally differentiated effector memory CD45RA+ cells. Clones were read by immunoSEQ multiplex PCR, and TCRdb kept only the in-frame ones, dropping some. The data show about 590,000 clones, with roughly 96% seen just once and around 0.097% held by the top ten. This receptor was taken from a woman under 40 in good health. The sequencing sample was made of naive CD8+ T cells sorted from blood. This sequence joins TRBV5-4 and TRBJ1-4, with a tentative D call TRBD1 (5 bases). CDR3 sequence (DNA): TGTGCCAGCAGCCCTTGGGGACATGAAAAACTGTTTTTT. Translating it yields CASSPWGHEKLFF.